Listed below are T cell receptor beta chains from one sample, sequenced in a study of blood T cell repertoires in COVID-19. TCRdb's copy holds only in-frame clones and misses some; the assay was immunoSEQ multiplex PCR. This table has approximately 200,000 clones, around 84% appearing once. The sequenced sample consisted of PBMCs or T cells enriched from blood (not recorded which). The receptor set was obtained from a woman between 40 and 50 years old with acute COVID-19. CDR3s include the opening cysteine and the closing phenylalanine or tryptophan. Fields, in order: V gene, CDR3 protein.

V: TRBV11-3; CDR3: CASSSRVGTEAFF
V: TRBV13; CDR3: CASNSPERLNTGELFF
V: TRBV7-9; CDR3: CASSLGDRGTKNIQYF
V: TRBV14; CDR3: CASSRHSIGRTVKAGGVSGEQYF
V: TRBV6-4; CDR3: CASRDRLAGGLFSYEQYF
V: TRBV9; CDR3: CASSLSGRAGTDTQYF
V: TRBV7-2; CDR3: CASSLGADQETQYF
V: TRBV13; CDR3: CASSSQRNTEAFF
V: TRBV6-1; CDR3: CASSEGGGFQEQYF
V: TRBV18; CDR3: CASSPDRGGTEAFF
V: TRBV29-1; CDR3: CTLFAPDVGDTEAFF
V: TRBV5-4; CDR3: CASSSGPLAPGELFF
V: TRBV3-1/TRBV3-2; CDR3: CASSQGAHQETQYF
V: TRBV11-3; CDR3: CASSAGTGAPNTEAFF
V: TRBV7-2; CDR3: CASSWVEDRAFSSGNTIYF
V: TRBV4-2; CDR3: CASSQMTGGNTEAFF
V: TRBV7-2; CDR3: CASSLAGTGNSNQPQHF
V: TRBV24-1; CDR3: CATSDDGYTGELFF
V: TRBV12-3/TRBV12-4; CDR3: CASSFSSPLHF
V: TRBV7-3; CDR3: CASSTATGAGTGELFF
V: TRBV14; CDR3: CASSQDRTWETQYF
V: TRBV6-2/TRBV6-3; CDR3: CASSSHNEGSPLHF
V: TRBV30; CDR3: CAWSPTRLETQYF
V: TRBV10-3; CDR3: CAINPGTGATEAFF
V: TRBV6-2/TRBV6-3; CDR3: CASSPRRGSDQPQHF
V: TRBV7-9; CDR3: CASSVGQLNQPQHF
V: TRBV11-3; CDR3: CASSFVAGRLFF
V: TRBV10-3; CDR3: CAIRGTGEAPLHF
V: TRBV30; CDR3: CAWGTFGSYGYTF
V: TRBV2; CDR3: CASSALQGSGEKLFF
V: TRBV19; CDR3: CASSIEGGANTEAFF
V: TRBV4-2; CDR3: CASSQDLRGTGGEKLFF
V: TRBV7-9; CDR3: CASSFGQFYEQYF
V: TRBV23-1; CDR3: CASSQWRNGRVQTQYF
V: TRBV11-3; CDR3: CASSLRNTEAFF
V: TRBV23-1; CDR3: CASSHWVGQKNYGYTF
V: TRBV9; CDR3: CASSVGAGGLFYEQYF
V: TRBV11-2; CDR3: CASSLGRVRETQYF
V: TRBV5-1; CDR3: CASSLATGLTYEQYF